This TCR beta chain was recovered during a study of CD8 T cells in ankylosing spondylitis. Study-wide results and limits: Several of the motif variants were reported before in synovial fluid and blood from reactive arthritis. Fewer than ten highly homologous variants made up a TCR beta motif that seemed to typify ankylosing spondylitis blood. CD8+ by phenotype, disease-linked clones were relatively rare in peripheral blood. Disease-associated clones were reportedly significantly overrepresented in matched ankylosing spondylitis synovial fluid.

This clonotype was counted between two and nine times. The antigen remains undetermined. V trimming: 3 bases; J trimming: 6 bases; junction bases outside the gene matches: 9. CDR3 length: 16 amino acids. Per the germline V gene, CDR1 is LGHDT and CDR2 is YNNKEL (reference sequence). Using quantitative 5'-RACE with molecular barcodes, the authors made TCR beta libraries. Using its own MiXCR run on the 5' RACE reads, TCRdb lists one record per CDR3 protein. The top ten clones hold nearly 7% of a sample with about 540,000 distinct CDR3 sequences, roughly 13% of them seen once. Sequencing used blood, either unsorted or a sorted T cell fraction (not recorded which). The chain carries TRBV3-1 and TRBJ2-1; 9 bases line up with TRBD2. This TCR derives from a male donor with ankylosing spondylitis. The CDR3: CASSHLGLAKPNEQFF. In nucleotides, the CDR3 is TGTGCCAGCAGCCACCTAGGACTAGCGAAACCCAATGAGCAGTTCTTC.